These T cell receptor beta chains were read from a single sample in a study of response to subunit inactivated influenza vaccine. A single record per CDR3 protein comes from TCRdb applying MiXCR to the RT-PCR reads. The repertoire holds under 750,000 distinct CDR3 sequences, with about 11% as singletons. The sequenced sample was PBMCs from blood, obtained on the day of vaccination. All receptors derive from a man aged 50 to 59 who received an inactivated influenza vaccine. Each CDR3 is given with its conserved first and last residue. A D gene is named only where the DNA matches it firmly. The listing skips clone size in some rows; elsewhere it reads once, few, many or a size class.

J gene | clone size | D gene | V gene | CDR3 DNA | CDR3 protein
TRBJ2-3 | - | TRBD1 | TRBV10-1 | TGCGCCAGCAGGGCCGGGACAGACCTCACAGATACGCAGTATTTT | CASRAGTDLTDTQYF
TRBJ2-7 | many | - | TRBV5-6 | TGTGCCAGCAGCTTGGCCTGGGGCACTGAGTTCTACGAGCAGTACTTC | CASSLAWGTEFYEQYF
TRBJ1-2 | few | - | TRBV4-1 | TGCGCCAGCAGCCAAAGTCAGAACTATGGCTACACCTTC | CASSQSQNYGYTF
TRBJ2-4 | few | TRBD2 | TRBV12-3/TRBV12-4 | TGTGCCAGCAGTTCCTTAGCGGGGGGGCCTGGTGAAAACATTCAGTACTTC | CASSSLAGGPGENIQYF
TRBJ1-1 | many | - | TRBV5-1 | TGCGCCAGCAGTACAGGGACTGAAGCTTTCTTT | CASSTGTEAFF
TRBJ2-6 | once | - | TRBV7-8 | TGTGCCAGCAGCTTAGGTCTTCCAGTCCTGGGTGGGGCCAACGTCCTGACTTTC | CASSLGLPVLGGANVLTF
TRBJ1-1 | few | TRBD1 | TRBV29-1 | TGCAGCGTTCGGGACAGGCCATACACTGAAGCTTTCTTT | CSVRDRPYTEAFF
TRBJ2-6 | - | - | TRBV12-3/TRBV12-4 | TGTGCCTTCTGTTTATTACATCTATGGTCTGGGGCTGGGGCCAACGTCCTGACTTTC | CAFCLLHLWSGAGANVLTF
TRBJ2-5 | few | - | TRBV2 | TGTGCCAGCAGTGTGGGCAGACAAGAGACCCAGTACTTC | CASSVGRQETQYF
TRBJ1-4 | - | TRBD1 | TRBV3-1 | TGTGCCAGCAGCCCAGGGACAGGGGGTAATGTAAAACTGTTTTTT | CASSPGTGGNVKLFF
TRBJ2-7 | many | TRBD1 | TRBV27 | TGTGCCAGCAGTTCCGGGACAGGGCCCTACGAGCAGTACTTC | CASSSGTGPYEQYF
TRBJ1-3 | few | - | TRBV10-3 | TGTGCCACCTACTCGGGGGCCGGAGAAAACACCATATATTTT | CATYSGAGENTIYF
TRBJ2-1 | few | TRBD2 | TRBV7-6 | TGTGCCAGCAGCCGAGGACTAGCGGGGGGGTTGGATGAGCAGTTCTTC | CASSRGLAGGLDEQFF
TRBJ2-1 | - | - | TRBV5-1 | TGCGCCAGCAGACTGGGGCTAATAAGTATCGATGAGCAGTTCTTC | CASRLGLISIDEQFF
TRBJ1-5 | - | - | TRBV20-1 | TGCAGTGCTAGAGTAAGGGGGTCTTGGGCCCAGCATTTT | CSARVRGSWAQHF
TRBJ2-4 | - | TRBD2 | TRBV20-1 | TGCAGTGCTCCCCCCGGGGGTAGCGGGAGGAAAAACATTCAGTACTTC | CSAPPGGSGRKNIQYF
TRBJ1-1 | - | - | TRBV5-1 | TGCGCCAGCAGCTTCTCGGGGGACGACACTGAAGCTTTCTTT | CASSFSGDDTEAFF
TRBJ1-1 | many | - | TRBV27 | TGTGCCAGCAGAAGGGACACTGAAGCTTTCTTT | CASRRDTEAFF
TRBJ2-1 | - | - | TRBV7-9 | TGTGCCAGCACTTTTGGGGCTAAGGCTGAGCAGTTCTTC | CASTFGAKAEQFF
TRBJ2-4 | few | - | TRBV28 | TGTGCCAGCAGTTTCCCCGACAGGACTCTAGCCAAAAACATTCAGTACTTC | CASSFPDRTLAKNIQYF
TRBJ1-2 | few | - | TRBV7-2 | TGTGCCAGCAGCCCCCGGGACACCGCTTTTGGCTACACCTTC | CASSPRDTAFGYTF
TRBJ1-5 | - | - | TRBV20-1 | TGCAGTTCTAGTCGCTTCAATCAGCCCCAGCATTTT | CSSSRFNQPQHF
TRBJ1-4 | few | - | TRBV4-3 | TGCGCCAGCAGCCAAGATCCCAGGGGAGAAGAAAAACTGTTTTTT | CASSQDPRGEEKLFF
TRBJ1-2 | - | - | TRBV7-9 | TGTGCCAGCAGCTTAGCGGTATACACCCCTTCCTATGGCTACACCTTC | CASSLAVYTPSYGYTF
TRBJ2-2 | few | - | TRBV4-1 | TGCGCCAGCAGCCCCCTTGGACGAGGCGGAAGGAACACCGGGGAGCTGTTTTTT | CASSPLGRGGRNTGELFF
TRBJ1-5 | many | - | TRBV7-9 | TGTGCCAGCAGCTCCCAAATTGGGAATCAGCCCCAGCATTTT | CASSSQIGNQPQHF
TRBJ2-1 | many | - | TRBV24-1 | TGTGCCACCAGTGATTTGATAGGGACGGCCCGTAATGAGCAGTTCTTC | CATSDLIGTARNEQFF
TRBJ2-2 | - | TRBD1 | TRBV14 | TGTGCCAGCAGCCAAGACCGGACAGGGAAGCTGTTTTTT | CASSQDRTGKLFF
TRBJ1-1 | - | - | TRBV27 | TGTGCCAGCAGTTTATATGCAGCCCTTAACACTGAAGCTTTCTTT | CASSLYAALNTEAFF
TRBJ2-2 | many | - | TRBV6-5 | TGTGCCAGCAGTTATAGGGACACCGGGGAGCTGTTTTTT | CASSYRDTGELFF
TRBJ2-7 | many | - | TRBV7-9 | TGTGCCAGCAGCCCGCTACGGTCGTACGAGCAGTACTTC | CASSPLRSYEQYF
TRBJ1-4 | few | - | TRBV15 | TGTGCCACCAGCAGAGATGGGTCGCCGGGGGAAAAACTGTTTTTT | CATSRDGSPGEKLFF
TRBJ1-6 | many | - | TRBV3-1 | TGTGCCAGCAGCCAAGATGGCGGGGTTAATTCACCCCTCCACTTT | CASSQDGGVNSPLHF
TRBJ1-1 | - | TRBD1 | TRBV10-3 | TGTGCCATCAACCTGGGACAGGGGGGCGAAGCTTTCTTT | CAINLGQGGEAFF
TRBJ2-1 | - | TRBD2 | TRBV5-1 | TGCGCCAGCAGCTACACTAGCGGGAGGGGATACAATGAGCAGTTCTTC | CASSYTSGRGYNEQFF
TRBJ1-1 | many | TRBD1 | TRBV10-3 | TGTGCCATCAGTAAGGGACAGGGGGCGGCTGAAGCTTTCTTT | CAISKGQGAAEAFF
TRBJ1-5 | - | - | TRBV12-3/TRBV12-4 | TGTGCCAGCAGCCCGGGACCCGGAATGGGCAATCAGCCCCAGCATTTT | CASSPGPGMGNQPQHF
TRBJ2-1 | few | TRBD2 | TRBV7-9 | TGTGCCAGCAGCTTAGGGGGACTAGCCGGCAATGAGCAGTTCTTC | CASSLGGLAGNEQFF
TRBJ2-7 | - | - | TRBV5-1 | TGCGCCAGCAGCTTGGCGGACGGCACCTTGCAGTACTTC | CASSLADGTLQYF
TRBJ1-5 | few | - | TRBV2 | TGTGCCAGCAGTGGGCAGAAGAATCAGCCCCAGCATTTT | CASSGQKNQPQHF
TRBJ2-3 | many | TRBD2 | TRBV12-3/TRBV12-4 | TGTGCCAGCAGTTCTAGCGGGGCTTCAAACACAGATACGCAGTATTTT | CASSSSGASNTDTQYF
TRBJ2-4 | few | - | TRBV12-3/TRBV12-4 | TGTGCCAGCAGCGGTGGCAGTCCGGGGATAAACATTCAGTACTTC | CASSGGSPGINIQYF
TRBJ1-1 | few | TRBD1 | TRBV20-1 | TGCAGTGCTACAGGGGGCTTGCACACTGAAGCTTTCTTT | CSATGGLHTEAFF
TRBJ1-1 | - | - | TRBV27 | TGTGCCAGAGTTACGGGGCATTACATAGTCACTGAAGCTTTCTTT | CARVTGHYIVTEAFF
TRBJ2-5 | - | - | TRBV5-5 | TGTGCCAGCAGCCCAGCCGTGGAGACCCAGTACTTC | CASSPAVETQYF
TRBJ2-1 | - | - | TRBV4-2 | TGTGCCAGCAGCCAAGATCTAGGGGCCTACAATGAGCAGTTCTTC | CASSQDLGAYNEQFF
TRBJ2-5 | - | - | TRBV25-1 | TGTGCCAGCAGCCGACTGAACAGGGAAGAGACCCAGTACTTC | CASSRLNREETQYF
TRBJ1-4 | few | TRBD1 | TRBV7-2 | TGTGCCAGCAGCTTACAGGGGGTAGCAACTAATGAAAAACTGTTTTTT | CASSLQGVATNEKLFF
TRBJ2-2 | - | - | TRBV20-1 | TGCAGTGCTGCCGCGGCGGCGAACACCGGGGAGCTGTTTTTT | CSAAAAANTGELFF
TRBJ2-1 | - | - | TRBV6-5 | TGTGCCAGCAGTTACAAGTATAACTCCTACAATGAGCAGTTCTTC | CASSYKYNSYNEQFF
TRBJ2-5 | many | TRBD1 | TRBV29-1 | TGCAGCGTTAGACAGGGGGCCGGGGCGGAGACCCAGTACTTC | CSVRQGAGAETQYF
TRBJ1-6 | many | - | TRBV6-1 | TGTGCCAGCAGTCGTAGGGGGTATGGGTCTCTCCTCCACTTT | CASSRRGYGSLLHF
TRBJ2-5 | few | TRBD1 | TRBV5-1 | TGCGCCAGCAGTCAAACGACAGGGGGTGCGGAGACCCAGTACTTC | CASSQTTGGAETQYF
TRBJ2-1 | - | TRBD1 | TRBV14 | TGTGCCAGCAGCCTGTTCAGGGGGAGCCATGAGCAGTTCTTC | CASSLFRGSHEQFF
TRBJ2-3 | many | TRBD1 | TRBV11-2 | TGTGCCAGCAGCCGAACAGGGGGCGCAGATACGCAGTATTTT | CASSRTGGADTQYF
TRBJ2-5 | - | TRBD1 | TRBV5-1 | TGCGCCAGCCGATCGACAGGGTCCCAAGAGACCCAGTACTTC | CASRSTGSQETQYF
TRBJ2-7 | many | - | TRBV12-3/TRBV12-4 | TGTGCCAGCACGTCCGGGCCAGACTCCTACGAGCAGTACTTC | CASTSGPDSYEQYF
TRBJ1-1 | many | - | TRBV20-1 | TGCAGTGCTAGAGATGTAGGGGGCACTGAAGCTTTCTTT | CSARDVGGTEAFF